This TCR beta chain emerged from a study of cytomegalovirus exposure and HLA in healthy donors. V was pared by 1 base and J by 0 bases, with 0 bases of the junction left unmatched. This CDR3 contains 16 residues. Germline CDR1 is SGHRS and CDR2 is YFSETQ. General study findings and limits: There were some public TCRs occurring in many donors, but most TCR sequences were rare. Roughly even sequencing depth across donors was the assumption behind the presence/absence analyses. Looking again later, the authors saw that most CMV-associated TCR beta chains seemed HLA-restricted. Fewer N-insertions (relative to the approximately 670-donor mean) were reportedly seen in an Asian-associated ancestry cluster in a later analysis.

The PCR employed 60 Vbeta primers together with 13 Jbeta primers. Method: immunoSEQ multiplex PCR; TCRdb's copy keeps in-frame clones and lacks some. Of some 150,000 clones detected, 80% to 90% appear once; the ten largest clones hold around 2%. Concerning this clone itself: Its antigen is not identified.

The chain is built from TRBV5-1 and TRBJ2-1; 11 positions agree with TRBD2. The TCR originated in a woman younger than 35 in good health and CMV-seronegative. The sequencing sample was made of PBMCs. As DNA, the CDR3 is TGCGCCAGCAGCTTGACTAGCGGGAGCTCCTACAATGAGCAGTTCTTC. This encodes CASSLTSGSSYNEQFF.